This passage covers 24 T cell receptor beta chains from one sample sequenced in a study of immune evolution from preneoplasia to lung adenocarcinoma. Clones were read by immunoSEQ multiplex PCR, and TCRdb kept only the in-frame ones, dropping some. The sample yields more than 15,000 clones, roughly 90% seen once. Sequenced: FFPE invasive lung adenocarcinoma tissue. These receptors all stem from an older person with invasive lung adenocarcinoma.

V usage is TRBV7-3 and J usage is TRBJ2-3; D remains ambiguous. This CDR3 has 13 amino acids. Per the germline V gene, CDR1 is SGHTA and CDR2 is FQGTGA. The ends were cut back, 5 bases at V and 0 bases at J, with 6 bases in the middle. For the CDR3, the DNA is TGTGCCAGCAGCATTACAAGCACAGATACGCAGTATTTT. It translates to CASSITSTDTQYF.

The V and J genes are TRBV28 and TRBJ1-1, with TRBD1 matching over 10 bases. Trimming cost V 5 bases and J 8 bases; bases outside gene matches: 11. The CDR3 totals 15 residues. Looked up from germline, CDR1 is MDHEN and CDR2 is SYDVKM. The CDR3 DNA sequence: TGTGCCAGCAGTACCCATAGGACAGGGGGAGACGAAGCTTTCTTT. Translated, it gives CASSTHRTGGDEAFF.

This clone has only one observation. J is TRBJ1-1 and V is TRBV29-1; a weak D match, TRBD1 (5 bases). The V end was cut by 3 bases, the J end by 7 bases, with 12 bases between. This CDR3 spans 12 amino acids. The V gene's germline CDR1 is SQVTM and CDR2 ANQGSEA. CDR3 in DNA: TGCAGCGTTGAGCCACGGGACGGTGAAGCTTTCTTT. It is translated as CSVEPRDGEAFF.

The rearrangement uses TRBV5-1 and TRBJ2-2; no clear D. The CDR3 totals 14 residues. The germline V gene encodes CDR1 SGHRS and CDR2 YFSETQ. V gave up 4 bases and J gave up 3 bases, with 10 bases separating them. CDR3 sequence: CASSGGPYTGELFF. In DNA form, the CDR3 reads TGCGCCAGCAGCGGCGGTCCCTACACCGGGGAGCTGTTTTTT.

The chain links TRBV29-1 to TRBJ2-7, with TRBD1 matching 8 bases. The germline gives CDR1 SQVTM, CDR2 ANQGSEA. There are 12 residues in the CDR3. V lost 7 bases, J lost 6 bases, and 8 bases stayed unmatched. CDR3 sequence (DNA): TGCAGCGGTCGACAGGGGCCCTCCGAGCAGTACTTC. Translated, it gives CSGRQGPSEQYF.

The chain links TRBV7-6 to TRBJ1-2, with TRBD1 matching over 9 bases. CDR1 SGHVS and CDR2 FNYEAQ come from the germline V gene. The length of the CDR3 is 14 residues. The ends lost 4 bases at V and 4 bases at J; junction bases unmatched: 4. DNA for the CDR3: TGTGCCAGCAGCTCCCCGACAGGGGGCTATGGCTACACCTTC. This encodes CASSSPTGGYGYTF.

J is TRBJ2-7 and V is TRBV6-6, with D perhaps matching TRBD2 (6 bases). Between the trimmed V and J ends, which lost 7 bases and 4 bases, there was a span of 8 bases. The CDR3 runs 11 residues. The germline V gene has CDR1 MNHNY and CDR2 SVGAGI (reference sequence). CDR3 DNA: TGTGCCAGCATCGGGGGATACGAGCAGTACTTC. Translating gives CASIGGYEQYF.

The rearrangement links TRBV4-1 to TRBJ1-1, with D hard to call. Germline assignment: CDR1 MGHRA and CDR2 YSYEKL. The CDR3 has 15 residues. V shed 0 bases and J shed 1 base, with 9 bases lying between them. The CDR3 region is CASSQEEATNTEAFF. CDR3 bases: TGCGCCAGCAGCCAAGAGGAGGCCACGAACACTGAAGCTTTCTTT.

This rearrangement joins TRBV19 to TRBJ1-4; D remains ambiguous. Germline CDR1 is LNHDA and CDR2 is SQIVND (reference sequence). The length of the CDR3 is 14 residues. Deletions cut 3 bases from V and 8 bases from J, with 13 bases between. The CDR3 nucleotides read TGTGCCAGTAGTATTAACTTCCGAAGGGAAAAACTGTTTTTT. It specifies CASSINFRREKLFF.

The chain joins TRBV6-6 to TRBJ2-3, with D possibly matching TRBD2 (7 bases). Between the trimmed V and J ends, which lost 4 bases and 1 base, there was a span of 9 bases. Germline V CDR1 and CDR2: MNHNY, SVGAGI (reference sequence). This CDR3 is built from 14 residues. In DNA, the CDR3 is TGTGCCAGCAGTTCCGGGGGGCGCACAGATACGCAGTATTTT. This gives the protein CASSSGGRTDTQYF.

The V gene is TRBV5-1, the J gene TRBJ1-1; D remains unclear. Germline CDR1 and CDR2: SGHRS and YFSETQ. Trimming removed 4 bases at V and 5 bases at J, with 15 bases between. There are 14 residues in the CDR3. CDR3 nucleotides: TGCGCCAGCAGCGATATCCGGCCCCGGACTGAAGCTTTCTTT. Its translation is CASSDIRPRTEAFF.

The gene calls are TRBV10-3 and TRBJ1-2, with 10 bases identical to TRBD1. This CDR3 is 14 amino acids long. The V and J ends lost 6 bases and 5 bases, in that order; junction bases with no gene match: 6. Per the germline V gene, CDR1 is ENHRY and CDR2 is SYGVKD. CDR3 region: CAISPGTGEYGYTF. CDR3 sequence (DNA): TGTGCCATCAGCCCCGGGACAGGGGAATATGGCTACACCTTC.

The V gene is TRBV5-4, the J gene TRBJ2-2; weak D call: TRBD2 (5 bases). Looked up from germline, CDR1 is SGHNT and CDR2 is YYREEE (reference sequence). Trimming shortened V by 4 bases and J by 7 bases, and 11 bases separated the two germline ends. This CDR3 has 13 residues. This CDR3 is CASSRAGGGELFF. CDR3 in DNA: TGTGCCAGCAGCCGCGCAGGAGGCGGGGAGCTGTTTTTT.

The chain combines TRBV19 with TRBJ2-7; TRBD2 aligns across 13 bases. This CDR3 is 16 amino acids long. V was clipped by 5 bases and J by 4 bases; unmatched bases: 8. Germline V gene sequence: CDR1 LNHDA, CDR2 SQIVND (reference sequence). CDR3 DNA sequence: TGTGCCAGTAGTGGCGGGACTAGCGGGACCTTATACGAGCAGTACTTC. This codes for CASSGGTSGTLYEQYF.

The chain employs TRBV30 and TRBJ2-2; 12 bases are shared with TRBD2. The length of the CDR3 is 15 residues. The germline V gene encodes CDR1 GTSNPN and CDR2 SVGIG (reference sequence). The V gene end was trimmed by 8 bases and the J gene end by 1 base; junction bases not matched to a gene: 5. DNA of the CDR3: TGTGCCATCCTAGCGGGGGGGATGAACACCGGGGAGCTGTTTTTT. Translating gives CAILAGGMNTGELFF.

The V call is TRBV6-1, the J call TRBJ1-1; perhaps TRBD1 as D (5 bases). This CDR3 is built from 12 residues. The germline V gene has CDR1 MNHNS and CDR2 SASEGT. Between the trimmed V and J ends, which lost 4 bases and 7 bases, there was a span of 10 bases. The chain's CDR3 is CASSGPGYEAFF. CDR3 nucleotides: TGTGCCAGCAGTGGTCCAGGGTATGAAGCTTTCTTT.

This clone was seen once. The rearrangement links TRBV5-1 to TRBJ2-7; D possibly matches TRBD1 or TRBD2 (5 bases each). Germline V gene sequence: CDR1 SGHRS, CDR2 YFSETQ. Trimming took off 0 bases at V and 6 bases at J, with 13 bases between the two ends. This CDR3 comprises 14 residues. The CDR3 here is CASSLVGAVGEQYF. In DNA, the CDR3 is TGCGCCAGCAGCTTGGTCGGGGCTGTCGGCGAGCAGTACTTC.

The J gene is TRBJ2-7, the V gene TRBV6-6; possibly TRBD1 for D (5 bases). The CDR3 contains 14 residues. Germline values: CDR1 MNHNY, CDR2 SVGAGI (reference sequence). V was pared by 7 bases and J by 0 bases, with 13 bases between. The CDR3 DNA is TGTGCCAGCACATTACAGGAGTTCTCCTACGAGCAGTACTTC. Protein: CASTLQEFSYEQYF.

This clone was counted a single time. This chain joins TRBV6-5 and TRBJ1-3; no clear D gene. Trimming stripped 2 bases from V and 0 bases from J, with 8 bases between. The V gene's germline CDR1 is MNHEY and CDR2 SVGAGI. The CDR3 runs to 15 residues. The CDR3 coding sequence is TGTGCCAGCAGTTACCTGGCCCGCTCTGGAAACACCATATATTTT. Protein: CASSYLARSGNTIYF.

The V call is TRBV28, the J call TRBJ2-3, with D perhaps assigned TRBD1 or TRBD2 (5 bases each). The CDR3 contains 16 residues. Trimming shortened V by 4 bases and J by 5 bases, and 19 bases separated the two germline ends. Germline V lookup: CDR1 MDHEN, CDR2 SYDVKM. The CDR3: CASSYSRGAGIDTQYF. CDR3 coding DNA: TGTGCCAGCAGTTACTCCAGAGGGGCCGGCATAGATACGCAGTATTTT.

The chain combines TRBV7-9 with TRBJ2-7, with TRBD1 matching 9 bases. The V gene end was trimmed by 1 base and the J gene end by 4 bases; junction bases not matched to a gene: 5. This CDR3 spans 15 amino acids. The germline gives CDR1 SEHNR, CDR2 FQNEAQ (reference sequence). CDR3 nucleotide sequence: TGTGCCAGCAGCTTAGAGGCGACAGGGGGATACGAGCAGTACTTC. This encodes CASSLEATGGYEQYF.

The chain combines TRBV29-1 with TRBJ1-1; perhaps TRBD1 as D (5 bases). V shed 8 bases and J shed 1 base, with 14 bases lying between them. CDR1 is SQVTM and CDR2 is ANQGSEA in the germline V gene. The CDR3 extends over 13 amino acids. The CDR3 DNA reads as TGCAGCACCCGACAGTTGGGGAACACTGAAGCTTTCTTT. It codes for CSTRQLGNTEAFF.

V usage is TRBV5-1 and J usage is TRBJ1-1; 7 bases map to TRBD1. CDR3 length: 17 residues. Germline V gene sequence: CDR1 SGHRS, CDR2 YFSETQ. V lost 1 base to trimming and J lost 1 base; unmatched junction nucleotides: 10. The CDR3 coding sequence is TGCGCCAGCAGCTTGCAGGGGGGCTGGATTGGGAACACTGAAGCTTTCTTT. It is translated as CASSLQGGWIGNTEAFF.

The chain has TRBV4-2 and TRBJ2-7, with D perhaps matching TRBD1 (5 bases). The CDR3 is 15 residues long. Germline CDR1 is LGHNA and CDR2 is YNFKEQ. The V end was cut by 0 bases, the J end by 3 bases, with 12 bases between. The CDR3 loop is CASSQDNLGDYEQYF. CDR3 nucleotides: TGTGCCAGCAGCCAAGATAATCTAGGGGACTACGAGCAGTACTTC.